The subject of this entry is one TCR beta chain. Its antigen is not identified. TCRdb's table, derived via immunoSEQ multiplex PCR, lists solely in-frame clones and lacks some. The data show 200,000 or so clones, under 95% seen once. CDR3 length: 17 amino acids. V was clipped by 4 bases and J by 3 bases, with 22 bases between them. Germline CDR1 and CDR2: LNHDA and SQIVND (reference sequence). The sample belongs to a study of cytomegalovirus exposure and HLA in healthy donors. Study-wide results and caveats: Altogether, 164 TCR beta chains were recorded as cytomegalovirus-associated.

V and J are TRBV19 and TRBJ2-7; no clear D. Sequencing was performed on PBMCs. The TCR was taken from a woman under 30 in good health and CMV-seronegative. CDR3 region: CASSTPLVHGVSYEQYF. Written as DNA, the CDR3 is TGTGCCAGTAGTACCCCGTTGGTTCACGGAGTCAGCTACGAGCAGTACTTC. Using reference TRBV19 and TRBJ2-7 for the parts outside the CDR3, the full variable domain is DGGITQSPKYLFRKEGQNVTLSCEQNLNHDAMYWYRQDPGQGLRLIYYSQIVNDFQKGDIAEGYSVSREKKESFPLTVTSAQKNPTAFYLCASSTPLVHGVSYEQYFGPGTRLTVT.